The TCR beta chain under discussion was sequenced for a study of blood T cell repertoires in COVID-19. In the study overall: COVID-19 samples, acute and convalescent, were from the United States, Italy and Spain. T cells, B-cell-depleted T cells, or PBMCs supplied cDNA or gDNA.

This clone was seen just once. Original handling: Quantification of nucleated cells was approximated via reference gene primer amplification. Here immunoSEQ multiplex PCR was the method, and the copy in TCRdb shows in-frame clones only, minus some. Clonal size and the V and J genes are those of that table, whereas D and trimming came from the DNA. The sample contains about 310,000 clones, around 87% of which appear only once. V lost 4 bases to trimming and J lost 6 bases; unmatched junction nucleotides: 8. The CDR3 runs 14 residues. Germline V gene sequence: CDR1 LGHDT, CDR2 YNNKEL (reference sequence).

Material for sequencing was peripheral blood. This chain joins TRBV3-1 (or the pseudogene TRBV3-2) and TRBJ2-5; TRBD1 matches 7 bases. The clonotype originates from a man in his fifties with active or convalescent COVID-19. Written as DNA, the CDR3 is TGTGCCAGCAGCCGACGACAGGGCGGTAAGACCCAGTACTTC. Amino acid sequence: CASSRRQGGKTQYF.